Included here is one T cell receptor beta chain sequence, with context. Its cognate antigen is unknown. The CDR3 runs to 14 residues. The V end lost 6 bases, the J end lost 6 bases, and 15 bases lay between the germline ends. The germline V gene encodes CDR1 SNHLY and CDR2 FYNNEI. This record belongs to a study of CD8 T cells in ankylosing spondylitis. Scientists made TCR beta libraries using quantitative 5'-RACE with molecular barcodes. TCRdb recomputed calls from the 5' RACE reads with MiXCR, one row per CDR3 protein. This sample has about 250,000 distinct CDR3 sequences, with roughly 25% found just once. General study results and limits: In the blood and synovial fluid of reactive arthritis, some motif variants had been previously reported. A CD8+ phenotype characterized the disease-linked clones, which were relatively rare in peripheral blood. A TCR beta motif of about 8 highly homologous variants seemed to mark ankylosing spondylitis blood.

The TCR comes from a male donor with ankylosing spondylitis or in good health (not recorded which). What was sequenced was blood, either unsorted or a sorted T cell fraction (not recorded which). The J gene is TRBJ2-1, the V gene TRBV2; a weak D match, TRBD1 (5 bases). As DNA, the CDR3 is TGTGCCAGCAGATGGACACTACGACCCAATGAGCAGTTCTTC. Translation: CASRWTLRPNEQFF.